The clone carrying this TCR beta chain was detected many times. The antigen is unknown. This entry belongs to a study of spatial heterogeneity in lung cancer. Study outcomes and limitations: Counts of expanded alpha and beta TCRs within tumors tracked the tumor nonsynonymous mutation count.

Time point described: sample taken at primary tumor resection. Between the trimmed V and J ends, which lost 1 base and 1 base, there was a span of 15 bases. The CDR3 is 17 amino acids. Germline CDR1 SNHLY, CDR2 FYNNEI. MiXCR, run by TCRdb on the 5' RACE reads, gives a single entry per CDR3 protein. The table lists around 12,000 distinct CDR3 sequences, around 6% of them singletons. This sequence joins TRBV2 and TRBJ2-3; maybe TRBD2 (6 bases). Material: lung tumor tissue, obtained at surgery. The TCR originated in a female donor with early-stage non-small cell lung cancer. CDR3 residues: CASSEGWGDGGTDTQYF. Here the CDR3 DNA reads TGTGCCAGCAGTGAAGGATGGGGGGACGGAGGCACAGATACGCAGTATTTT.